This T cell receptor (beta chain) was retrieved from a study of neurological immune-mediated disorders. TCRdb itself ran the 5' RACE reads through MiXCR, one entry per CDR3 protein. The table lists 55,000 to 75,000 distinct CDR3 sequences, 2% to 2.5% of them singletons. This clonotype has at least ten counts. This TCR came from a man in his fifties or sixties with multiple sclerosis. What was sequenced was PBMCs.

CDR3 in amino acids: CASSLSGTGGHYEQFF. CDR3 DNA sequence: TGTGCCAGCAGCTTGTCCGGGACAGGGGGACACTATGAGCAGTTCTTC. The chain links TRBV7-9 to TRBJ2-1; TRBD1 matches 11 bases. Germline trimming cut 3 bases from V and 8 bases from J; bases unmatched to any gene: 9. Germline V gene lookup returns CDR1 SEHNR and CDR2 FQNEAQ (reference sequence). CDR3 length: 16 residues.